The clone carrying this TCR beta chain was observed at least ten times. Its antigen is still unknown. V lost 7 bases and J 1 base, leaving 11 bases between the germline ends. Germline values: CDR1 SGHRS, CDR2 YFSETQ. The CDR3 loop spans 13 amino acids. Template material for TCR beta VDJ and CDR3 profiling consisted of genomic DNA. TCRdb used MiXCR to reprocess the reads, holding one entry per CDR3 protein. Of fewer than 250,000 distinct CDR3 sequences listed, 40% to 60% are singletons. This entry comes from a study of CD8+CD57+ T cells in acquired aplastic anemia. Across the study: Across the sorted CD4+ and CD8+ cells, DNA amounts averaged roughly 3 ug.

Patients chosen for sequencing had CD8+CD57+ cells that had expanded, as shown by flow cytometry. The diagnosis in all patients was severe acquired aplastic anemia. No therapy had been given to the patients at the time of blood sampling. Whole-study results and caveats: Both patients and controls carried the same twenty-nine CD8+ CDR3 sequences.

The chain couples TRBV5-1 to TRBJ1-1; D is unresolved. Material: sorted CD4+, CD8+, or CD8+CD57+ T cells (not recorded which) from PBMCs. The receptor's source is a human donor with aplastic anemia. In DNA form, the CDR3 reads TGCGCCAGCTGGGCTTTAACGAACACTGAAGCTTTCTTT. It specifies CASWALTNTEAFF.